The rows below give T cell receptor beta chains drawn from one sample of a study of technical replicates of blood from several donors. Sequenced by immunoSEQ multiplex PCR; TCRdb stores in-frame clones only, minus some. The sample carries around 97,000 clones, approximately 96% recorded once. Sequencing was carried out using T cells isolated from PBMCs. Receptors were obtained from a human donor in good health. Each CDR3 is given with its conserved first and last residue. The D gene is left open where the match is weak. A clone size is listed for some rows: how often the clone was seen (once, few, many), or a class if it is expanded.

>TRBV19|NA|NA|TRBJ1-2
TGTGCCAGTAGTGGTGACCGAACTACTAACTATGGCTACACCTTC
CASSGDRTTNYGYTF
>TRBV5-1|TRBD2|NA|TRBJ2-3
TGCGCCAGCAGCTCCGTAGCGGGAGGGCTCGGCACAGATACGCAGTATTTT
CASSSVAGGLGTDTQYF
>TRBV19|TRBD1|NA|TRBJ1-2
TGTGCCACCGCAGGGGGGAATGGCTACACCTTC
CATAGGNGYTF
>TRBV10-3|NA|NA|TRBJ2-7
TGTGCCATCAGTGAAGGGGTAACGGCTAAGAACTACGAGCAGTACTTC
CAISEGVTAKNYEQYF
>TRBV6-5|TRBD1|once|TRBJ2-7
TGTGCCAGCAGTTACGTGGGACAGCACGAGCAGTACTTC
CASSYVGQHEQYF
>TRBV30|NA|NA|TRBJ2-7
TGTGCCTGGAGTGCTACAGTTGACGAGCAGTACTTC
CAWSATVDEQYF
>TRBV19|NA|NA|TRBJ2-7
TGTGCCAGTACCGGGGGGCCGCTTAACGAGCAGTACTTC
CASTGGPLNEQYF
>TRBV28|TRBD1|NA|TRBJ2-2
TGTGCCAGCAGTTGGACAGGGGGCGCGTACACCGGGGAGCTGTTTTTT
CASSWTGGAYTGELFF
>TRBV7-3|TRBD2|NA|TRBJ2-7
TGTGCCAGCAGCTTAGAACCGGGAGGACCATACGAGCAGTACTTC
CASSLEPGGPYEQYF
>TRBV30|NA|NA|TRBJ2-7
TGTGCCTCCGACAGTTCCTACGAGCAGTACTTC
CASDSSYEQYF
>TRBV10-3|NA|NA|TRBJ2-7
TGTGCCATCAGTTTTGACAAAACCTACGAGCAGTACTTC
CAISFDKTYEQYF
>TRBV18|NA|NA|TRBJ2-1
TGTGCCAGCTCACCTGCAATACAGTACAATGAGCAGTTCTTC
CASSPAIQYNEQFF
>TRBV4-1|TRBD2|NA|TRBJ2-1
TGCGCCAGCAGCCAAGATGGGACTAGAGTGGGCAATGAGCAGTTCTTC
CASSQDGTRVGNEQFF
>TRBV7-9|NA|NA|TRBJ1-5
TGTGCCAGCAGCTCGTCCACTTATCAGCCCCAGCATTTT
CASSSSTYQPQHF
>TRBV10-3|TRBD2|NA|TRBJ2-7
TGTGCCGTCGGACTAGCGGACTACGAGCAGTACTTC
CAVGLADYEQYF
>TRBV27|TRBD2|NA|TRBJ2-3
TGTGCCAGTGGACGTCTCAGCGGGGTGGCAGATACGCAGTATTTT
CASGRLSGVADTQYF
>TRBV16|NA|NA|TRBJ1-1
TGTGCCAGCAGCCCATTAGGGGGTTTGGACACTGAAGCTTTCTTT
CASSPLGGLDTEAFF
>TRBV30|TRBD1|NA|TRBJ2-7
TGTGCCTGGAGATCGGGACAGGCTGTCGAGCAGTACTTC
CAWRSGQAVEQYF
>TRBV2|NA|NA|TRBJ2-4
TGTGCCAGCACGAGCGGGAACATTCAGTACTTC
CASTSGNIQYF
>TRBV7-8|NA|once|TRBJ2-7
TGTGCCAGCAGCTTAACCAGGACTACCTACGAGCAGTACTTC
CASSLTRTTYEQYF
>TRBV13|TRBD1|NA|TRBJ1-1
TGTGCCAGCAGCCAGGTCAGGGGGCACGCTTTCTTT
CASSQVRGHAFF
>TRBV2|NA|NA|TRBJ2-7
TGTGCCAGCAGTGAGCGGACAGCAACCTACGAGCAGTACTTC
CASSERTATYEQYF
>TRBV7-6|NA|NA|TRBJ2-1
TGTGCCAGCAGCTTATCCAGCTCCTACAATGAGCAGTTCTTC
CASSLSSSYNEQFF
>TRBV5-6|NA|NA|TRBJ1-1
TGTGCCAGCAGCTTGGGTTCGCTATCTGAAGCTTTCTTT
CASSLGSLSEAFF
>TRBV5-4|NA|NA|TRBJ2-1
TGTGCCACAACCCGTGTTAGCGGCGAGCAGTTCTTC
CATTRVSGEQFF
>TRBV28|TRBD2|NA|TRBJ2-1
TGTGCCAGCAGTTTAAGGCCTAGCGGGAGGTACTATGAGCAGTTCTTC
CASSLRPSGRYYEQFF
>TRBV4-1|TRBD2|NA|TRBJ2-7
TGCGCCAGCAGCCATCTCCTGATCTCTAGCGGGAGTTCCTACGAGCAGTACTTC
CASSHLLISSGSSYEQYF
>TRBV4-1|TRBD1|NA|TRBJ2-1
TGCGCCAGCAGCCCCCAGGGACAGGGGTTGTATGAGCAGTTCTTC
CASSPQGQGLYEQFF
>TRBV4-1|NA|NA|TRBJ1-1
TGCGCCAGCAGCCAAGATGGTATGGCATTACGCGCTTTCTTT
CASSQDGMALRAFF
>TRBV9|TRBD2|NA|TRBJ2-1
TGTGCCAGCAGCGTAACCGGGACTACCGGCTATGAGCAGTTCTTC
CASSVTGTTGYEQFF
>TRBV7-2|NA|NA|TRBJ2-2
TGTGCCAGCAGCTCCGACTACACCGGGGAGCTGTTTTTT
CASSSDYTGELFF
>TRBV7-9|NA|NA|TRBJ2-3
TGTGCCAGCAGCCACCCTCGGAGGGGACGCACAGATACGCAGTATTTT
CASSHPRRGRTDTQYF
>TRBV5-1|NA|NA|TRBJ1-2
TGCGCCAGCAGCTTAGGCAGAGGAGATGGCTACACCTTC
CASSLGRGDGYTF
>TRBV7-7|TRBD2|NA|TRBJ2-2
TGTGCCAGCAGCTTGGGACTAGACACCGGGGAGCTGTTTTTT
CASSLGLDTGELFF
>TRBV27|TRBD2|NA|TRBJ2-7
TGTGCCAGCCGGGGGCTAGCGGGATATTACGAGCAGTACTTC
CASRGLAGYYEQYF
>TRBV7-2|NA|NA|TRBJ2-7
TGTGCCAGCAGCTTAGACTCGCGGAGTTTATCCTACGAGCAGTACTTC
CASSLDSRSLSYEQYF
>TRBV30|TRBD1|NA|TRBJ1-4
TGTGCCTGGAGCTATTCGACAGGGGGCTTTCTTAATGAAAAACTGTTTTTT
CAWSYSTGGFLNEKLFF
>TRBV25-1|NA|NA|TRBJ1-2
TGTGCCAGCAGTGACTACTTCTACTATGGCTACACCTTC
CASSDYFYYGYTF
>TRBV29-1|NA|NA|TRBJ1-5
TGCAGCGTTGGGAACAGGGCCAATCAGCCCCAGCATTTT
CSVGNRANQPQHF
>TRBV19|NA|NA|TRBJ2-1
TGTGCCAGTAGTCAACGACACCACAATGAGCAGTTCTTC
CASSQRHHNEQFF
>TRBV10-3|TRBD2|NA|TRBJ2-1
TGTGCCATCAGTGGACTAGCGGATTACAATGAGCAGTTCTTC
CAISGLADYNEQFF
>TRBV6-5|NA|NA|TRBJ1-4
TGTGCCAGCAGTTCACAGGGCAGGGTGGAAAAACTGTTTTTT
CASSSQGRVEKLFF
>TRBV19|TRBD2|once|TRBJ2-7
TGTGCCAGTAGTCAAGCGGGACCCTACGAGCAGTACTTC
CASSQAGPYEQYF
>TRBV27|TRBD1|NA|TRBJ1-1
TGTGCCAGCAGCCGGACAGGGGGTTTCGAGACAGCTGAAGCTTTCTTT
CASSRTGGFETAEAFF
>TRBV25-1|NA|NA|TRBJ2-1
TGTGCCAGCAGTGTTCCCCCCTTCCCTGAGCAGTTCTTC
CASSVPPFPEQFF
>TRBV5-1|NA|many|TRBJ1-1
TGCGCCAGCCTGGAGGGTCTGGGGCTTGACACTGAAGCTTTCTTT
CASLEGLGLDTEAFF
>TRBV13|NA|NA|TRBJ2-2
TGTGCCAGCAGGGTCCTAAACCGTCGCGAGGACACCGGGGAGCTGTTTTTT
CASRVLNRREDTGELFF
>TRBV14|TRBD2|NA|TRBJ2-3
TGTGCCAGCAGCCAGCTGACTAGCGGGAGCTTTGATACGCAGTATTTT
CASSQLTSGSFDTQYF
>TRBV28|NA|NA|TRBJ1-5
TGTGCCAGCAGTTTGGACAGCGGAAGCAATCAGCCCCAGCATTTT
CASSLDSGSNQPQHF
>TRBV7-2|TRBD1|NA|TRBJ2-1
TGTGCCAGCAGCCGGGGAGACAGGGCCAATGAGCAGTTCTTC
CASSRGDRANEQFF
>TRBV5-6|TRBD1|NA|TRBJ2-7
TGTGCCAGCTGCCTGGACAGGGAGTTTCCCTGCGAGCAGTACTTC
CASCLDREFPCEQYF
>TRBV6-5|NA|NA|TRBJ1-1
TGTGCCAGCAGTTACTCCTCTGGCCAAACGGGCACTGAAGCTTTCTTT
CASSYSSGQTGTEAFF